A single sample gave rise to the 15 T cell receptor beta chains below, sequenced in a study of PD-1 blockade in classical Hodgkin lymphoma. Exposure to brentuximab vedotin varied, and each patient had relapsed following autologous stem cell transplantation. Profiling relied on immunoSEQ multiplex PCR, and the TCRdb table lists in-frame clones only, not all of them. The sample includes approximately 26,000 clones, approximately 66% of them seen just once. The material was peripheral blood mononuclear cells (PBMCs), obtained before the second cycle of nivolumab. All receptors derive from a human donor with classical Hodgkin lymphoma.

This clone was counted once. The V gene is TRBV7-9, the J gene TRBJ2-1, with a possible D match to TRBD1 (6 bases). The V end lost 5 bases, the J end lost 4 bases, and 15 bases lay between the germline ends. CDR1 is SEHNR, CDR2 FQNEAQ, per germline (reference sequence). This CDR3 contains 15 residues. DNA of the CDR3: TGTGCCAGCAGCCTTTTAGCAGGACAGTACAATGAGCAGTTCTTC. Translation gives CASSLLAGQYNEQFF. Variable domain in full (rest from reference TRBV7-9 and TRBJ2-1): DTGVSQNPRHKITKRGQNVTFRCDPISEHNRLYWYRQTLGQGPEFLTYFQNEAQLEKSRLLSDRFSAERPKGSFSTLEIQRTEQGDSAMYLCASSLLAGQYNEQFFGPGTRLTVL.

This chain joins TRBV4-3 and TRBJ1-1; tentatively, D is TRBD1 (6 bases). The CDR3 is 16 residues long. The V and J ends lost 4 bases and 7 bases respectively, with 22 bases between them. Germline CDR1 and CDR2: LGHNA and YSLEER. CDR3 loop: CASSPAYPGGASEAFF. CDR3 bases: TGCGCCAGCAGCCCGGCCTACCCGGGGGGGGCGAGTGAAGCTTTCTTT.

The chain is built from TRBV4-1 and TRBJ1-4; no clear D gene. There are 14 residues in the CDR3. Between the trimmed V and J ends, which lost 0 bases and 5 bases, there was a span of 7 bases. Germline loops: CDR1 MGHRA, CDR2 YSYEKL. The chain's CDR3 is CASSQDLTNEKLFF. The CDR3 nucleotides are TGCGCCAGCAGCCAAGACCTTACCAATGAAAAACTGTTTTTT.

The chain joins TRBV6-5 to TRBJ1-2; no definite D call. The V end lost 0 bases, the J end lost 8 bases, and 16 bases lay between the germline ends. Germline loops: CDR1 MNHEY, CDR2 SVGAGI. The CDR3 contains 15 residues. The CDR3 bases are TGTGCCAGCAGTTACTCGATTTCCGGAGGAACGGGCTACACCTTC. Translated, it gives CASSYSISGGTGYTF.

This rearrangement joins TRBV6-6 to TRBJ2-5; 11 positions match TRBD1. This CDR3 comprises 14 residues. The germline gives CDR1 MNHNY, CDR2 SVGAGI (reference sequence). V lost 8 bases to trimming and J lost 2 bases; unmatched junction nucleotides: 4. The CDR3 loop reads CASLRDRGQETQYF. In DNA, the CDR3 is TGTGCCAGCCTTCGGGACAGGGGGCAAGAGACCCAGTACTTC.

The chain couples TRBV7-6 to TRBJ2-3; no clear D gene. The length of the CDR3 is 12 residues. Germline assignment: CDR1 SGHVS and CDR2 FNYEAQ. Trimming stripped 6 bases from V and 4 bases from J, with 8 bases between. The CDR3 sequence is CASSIISDTQYF. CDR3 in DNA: TGTGCCAGCAGTATAATTTCAGATACGCAGTATTTT.

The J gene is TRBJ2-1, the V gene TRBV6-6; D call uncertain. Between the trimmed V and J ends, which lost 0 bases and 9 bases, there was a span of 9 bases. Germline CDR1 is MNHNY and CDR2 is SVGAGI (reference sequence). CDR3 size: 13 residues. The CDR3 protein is CASSYSNPGEQFF. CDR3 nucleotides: TGTGCCAGCAGTTACTCCAACCCAGGTGAGCAGTTCTTC.

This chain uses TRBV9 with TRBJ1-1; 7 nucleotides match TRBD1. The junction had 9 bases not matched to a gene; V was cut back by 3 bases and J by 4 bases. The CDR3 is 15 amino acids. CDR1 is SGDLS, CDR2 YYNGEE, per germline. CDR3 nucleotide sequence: TGTGCCAGCAGCGGCAGGGGGGGCGTTTTCACTGAAGCTTTCTTT. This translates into CASSGRGGVFTEAFF.

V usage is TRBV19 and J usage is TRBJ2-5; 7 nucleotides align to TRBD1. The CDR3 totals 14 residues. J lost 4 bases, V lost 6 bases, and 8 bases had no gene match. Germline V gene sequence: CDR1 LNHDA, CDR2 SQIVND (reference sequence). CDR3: CASSFLGQIETQYF. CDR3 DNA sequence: TGTGCCAGTAGCTTCTTGGGACAGATAGAGACCCAGTACTTC.

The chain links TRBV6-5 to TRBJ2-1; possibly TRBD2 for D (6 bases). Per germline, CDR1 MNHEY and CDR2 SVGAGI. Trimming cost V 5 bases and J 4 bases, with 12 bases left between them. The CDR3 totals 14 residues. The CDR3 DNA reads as TGTGCCAGCAGTAGGAGGGAGTCGTACAATGAGCAGTTCTTC. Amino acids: CASSRRESYNEQFF.

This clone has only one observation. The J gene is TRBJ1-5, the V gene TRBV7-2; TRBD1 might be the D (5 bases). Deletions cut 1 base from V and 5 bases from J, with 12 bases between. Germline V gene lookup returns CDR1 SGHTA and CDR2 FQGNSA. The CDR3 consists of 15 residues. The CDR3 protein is CASSLVWGWDQPQHF. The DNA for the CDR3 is TGTGCCAGCAGCTTAGTCTGGGGCTGGGATCAGCCCCAGCATTTT.

CDR3 sequence (DNA): TGCAGCGTCCACGGCAGGATGGGGAAGGATGAGCAGTTCTTC. This sequence encodes CSVHGRMGKDEQFF. This rearrangement joins TRBV29-1 to TRBJ2-1, with D unresolved. This CDR3 is 14 amino acids long. Germline assignment: CDR1 SQVTM and CDR2 ANQGSEA. V lost 6 bases, J lost 8 bases, and 20 bases lay in between.

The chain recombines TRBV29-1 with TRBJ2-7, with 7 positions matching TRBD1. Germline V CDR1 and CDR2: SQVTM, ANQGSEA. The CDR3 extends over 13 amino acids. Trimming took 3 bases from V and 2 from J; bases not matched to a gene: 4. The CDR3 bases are TGCAGCGTTGAGCCACAGGGGACCTACGAGCAGTACTTC. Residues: CSVEPQGTYEQYF.

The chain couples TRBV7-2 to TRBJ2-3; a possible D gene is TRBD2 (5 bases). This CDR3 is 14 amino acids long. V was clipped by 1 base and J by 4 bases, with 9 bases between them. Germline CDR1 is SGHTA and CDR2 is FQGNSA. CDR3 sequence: CASSLEAAADTQYF. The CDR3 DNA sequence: TGTGCCAGCAGCTTAGAAGCGGCAGCAGATACGCAGTATTTT. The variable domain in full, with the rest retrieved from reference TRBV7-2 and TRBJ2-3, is GAGVSQSPSNKVTEKGKDVELRCDPISGHTALYWYRQSLGQGLEFLIYFQGNSAPDKSGLPSDRFSAERTGGSVSTLTIQRTQQEDSAVYLCASSLEAAADTQYFGPGTRLTVL.

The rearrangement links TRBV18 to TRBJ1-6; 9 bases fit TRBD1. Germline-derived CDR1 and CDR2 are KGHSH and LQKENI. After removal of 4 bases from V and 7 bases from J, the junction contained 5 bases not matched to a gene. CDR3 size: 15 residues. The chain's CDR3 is CASSLTGQGNSPLHF. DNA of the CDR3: TGTGCCAGCTCACTGACGGGACAGGGAAATTCACCCCTCCACTTT.